Listed below are T cell receptor beta chains from one sample, sequenced in a study of T-cell reconstitution after alpha-beta-depleted transplantation in children. Using its own MiXCR run on the PCR reads, TCRdb lists one record per CDR3 protein. There are around 490,000 distinct CDR3 sequences in the sample; 10% to 12% occur only once, and about 14% lies in the top ten. The sample consisted of PBMCs, mostly from graft donor cells, taken 180 days after TCRalphabeta/CD19-depleted stem cell transplant. The receptors originated from a female patient aged 2-15 years who had a stem cell transplant for aplastic anemia, so the T cells may come from the graft donor. The CDR3 runs from the conserved cysteine through the conserved F or W. The D gene is left open where the match is weak. Only part of the rows carry a size: once, few, many, or a class if the clone is expanded.

.,few,TRBJ2-1,TRBV29-1,CSVDDRDTSSYNEQFF,TGCAGCGTTGATGATCGGGACACCAGCTCCTACAATGAGCAGTTCTTC
TRBD2,few,TRBJ2-5,TRBV29-1,CSATSSGPGPGTQYF,TGCAGCGCGACATCTAGCGGGCCAGGACCGGGGACCCAGTACTTC
TRBD2,few,TRBJ2-5,TRBV20-1,CSGQRGTETQYF,TGCAGTGGGCAGCGGGGGACAGAGACCCAGTACTTC
TRBD2,few,TRBJ2-1,TRBV7-3,CASSLMGGRGSQFF,TGTGCCAGCAGCTTAATGGGCGGGAGGGGATCGCAGTTCTTC
.,.,TRBJ2-3,TRBV9,CASSVGYGDTQYF,TGTGCCAGCAGCGTAGGGTATGGGGATACGCAGTATTTT
TRBD1,few,TRBJ2-7,TRBV7-9,CASSLDRTGGAYEQYF,TGTGCCAGCAGCTTAGACCGGACAGGGGGCGCCTACGAGCAGTACTTC
TRBD2,many,TRBJ2-1,TRBV6-2/TRBV6-3,CASVTSGTPYPYNEQFF,TGTGCCAGTGTGACTAGCGGGACTCCGTACCCCTACAATGAGCAGTTCTTC
TRBD1,.,TRBJ1-5,TRBV27,CASSLVATGSSNQPQHF,TGTGCCAGCAGCCTCGTCGCGACAGGGAGTAGCAATCAGCCCCAGCATTTT
.,.,TRBJ1-5,TRBV12-3/TRBV12-4,CASSLSGEGQPQHF,TGTGCCAGCAGTTTATCAGGGGAAGGGCAGCCCCAGCATTTT
TRBD2,.,TRBJ2-5,TRBV20-1,CSARGPGGLAGGSPGETQYF,TGCAGTGCTAGAGGACCAGGGGGGCTAGCGGGAGGCTCACCAGGGGAGACCCAGTACTTC
TRBD2,few,TRBJ2-1,TRBV4-2,CASSQDRAGGPYNEQFF,TGTGCCAGCAGCCAAGATAGGGCGGGAGGCCCTTACAATGAGCAGTTCTTC
TRBD2,.,TRBJ2-3,TRBV20-1,CSSFKRGRTDTQYF,TGCAGTTCTTTCAAGCGGGGACGCACAGATACGCAGTATTTT
TRBD1,many,TRBJ2-7,TRBV7-9,CASSFEGQGSEQYF,TGTGCCAGCAGCTTCGAGGGACAGGGAAGTGAGCAGTACTTC
.,.,TRBJ2-5,TRBV6-5,CASSYSIQELFQETQYF,TGTGCCAGCAGTTACTCGATACAGGAGCTCTTCCAAGAGACCCAGTACTTC
TRBD2,.,TRBJ2-7,TRBV5-1,CASSWTLAGASYEQYF,TGCGCCAGCAGCTGGACTCTAGCGGGAGCTTCCTACGAGCAGTACTTC
.,few,TRBJ2-3,TRBV29-1,CSVPRGGGSGTQYF,TGCAGCGTTCCCCGAGGGGGGGGGAGTGGCACGCAGTATTTT
.,few,TRBJ1-2,TRBV12-5,CASGPPDGYYGYTF,TGTGCTAGTGGTCCACCTGACGGATACTATGGCTACACCTTC
.,few,TRBJ1-1,TRBV7-2,CASSLEQGAGTEAFF,TGTGCCAGCAGCTTAGAGCAGGGTGCCGGGACTGAAGCTTTCTTT
.,.,TRBJ1-2,TRBV7-9,CASSPRKGGTINYGYTF,TGTGCCAGCAGCCCCCGGAAGGGGGGAACTATAAACTATGGCTACACCTTC
TRBD2,few,TRBJ2-3,TRBV4-3,CASSRAGTSGTDTQYF,TGCGCCAGCAGCAGAGCCGGGACTAGCGGCACAGATACGCAGTATTTT
TRBD2,.,TRBJ2-5,TRBV6-5,CASSYSGSGRIETQYF,TGTGCCAGCAGTTACTCGGGTAGCGGGAGGATAGAGACCCAGTACTTC
.,.,TRBJ2-3,TRBV19,CASSPHGGSTDTQYF,TGTGCCAGTAGTCCCCACGGGGGCTCCACAGATACGCAGTATTTT
.,.,TRBJ2-7,TRBV28,CASKPGRSSYEQYF,TGTGCCAGCAAACCGGGACGGTCATCCTACGAGCAGTACTTC
.,few,TRBJ2-5,TRBV4-3,CASSQETGVTQYF,TGCGCCAGCAGCCAAGAAACCGGGGTGACCCAGTACTTC
TRBD1,many,TRBJ2-2,TRBV12-3/TRBV12-4,CASSLPGQQTGELFF,TGTGCCAGCAGTTTGCCGGGACAGCAGACCGGGGAGCTGTTTTTT
TRBD1,few,TRBJ2-7,TRBV7-8,CASSSTGYRRYEQYF,TGTGCCAGCAGCTCGACAGGGTATCGGCGCTACGAGCAGTACTTC
TRBD1,.,TRBJ1-1,TRBV13,CASSSRQGSAVTEAFF,TGTGCCAGCAGCTCCAGACAGGGTTCAGCGGTGACTGAAGCTTTCTTT
TRBD2,few,TRBJ2-5,TRBV27,CASSPFHRLAGAGETQYF,TGTGCCAGCAGTCCATTTCATCGACTAGCGGGAGCGGGGGAGACCCAGTACTTC
.,many,TRBJ1-2,TRBV14,CASSQLPQGTYGYTF,TGTGCCAGCAGCCAACTCCCACAGGGAACCTATGGCTACACCTTC
TRBD1,.,TRBJ2-7,TRBV30,CAWNDGTGVEQYF,TGTGCCTGGAACGACGGGACAGGGGTCGAGCAGTACTTC
.,few,TRBJ2-5,TRBV5-4,CASSLETGSQETQYF,TGTGCCAGCAGCTTAGAGACAGGCTCCCAAGAGACCCAGTACTTC
.,.,TRBJ1-2,TRBV7-9,CASSWHRVNYGYTF,TGTGCCAGCAGCTGGCATCGGGTGAACTATGGCTACACCTTC
.,.,TRBJ2-5,TRBV11-2,CASSLSTGRGETQYF,TGTGCCAGCAGCTTAAGCACGGGAAGGGGAGAGACCCAGTACTTC
.,.,TRBJ2-2,TRBV7-2,CASSLEFSTGELFF,TGTGCCAGCAGCTTAGAGTTTTCCACCGGGGAGCTGTTTTTT
TRBD2,few,TRBJ2-2,TRBV4-2,CASSQGPLAGGLSGELFF,TGTGCCAGCAGCCAAGGCCCACTAGCGGGAGGGCTTTCCGGGGAGCTGTTTTTT
.,few,TRBJ1-5,TRBV28,CASRGGEGYSNQPQHF,TGTGCCAGCAGGGGGGGGGAGGGATATAGCAATCAGCCCCAGCATTTT
.,.,TRBJ2-1,TRBV20-1,CSARILGGGPTGGQFF,TGCAGTGCTAGAATACTAGGGGGTGGACCTACAGGAGGGCAGTTCTTC
TRBD1,few,TRBJ1-2,TRBV7-2,CASSLGTRGRGHGYTF,TGTGCCAGCAGCTTAGGGACCAGGGGCAGGGGGCATGGCTACACCTTC
.,.,TRBJ2-7,TRBV7-8,CASSAGAGTGGEQYF,TGTGCCAGCAGCGCGGGAGCGGGGACAGGCGGCGAGCAGTACTTC
.,.,TRBJ2-5,TRBV11-2,CASSFVWPPLATGSEETQYF,TGTGCCAGCAGCTTCGTTTGGCCTCCCTTAGCGACTGGAAGTGAAGAGACCCAGTACTTC
.,.,TRBJ2-5,TRBV18,CASSGGAWGETQYF,TGTGCCAGCTCCGGAGGGGCGTGGGGAGAGACCCAGTACTTC
TRBD1,.,TRBJ2-1,TRBV6-2/TRBV6-3,CASSYSVGGRGYNEQFF,TGTGCCAGCAGTTACTCGGTAGGGGGCCGGGGATACAATGAGCAGTTCTTC
.,.,TRBJ2-5,TRBV20-1,CSARETGETQYF,TGCAGTGCTAGAGAAACCGGAGAGACCCAGTACTTC
TRBD1,.,TRBJ1-2,TRBV4-3,CASSQERWDRAVYGYTF,TGCGCCAGCAGCCAAGAAAGATGGGACAGGGCGGTCTATGGCTACACCTTC
TRBD1,.,TRBJ2-1,TRBV11-3,CASSHGTGMTEQFF,TGTGCCAGCAGCCACGGGACAGGGATGACTGAGCAGTTCTTC
TRBD2,few,TRBJ2-5,TRBV5-1,CASSLTSVPQETQYF,TGCGCCAGCAGCTTGACTAGCGTCCCACAAGAGACCCAGTACTTC
.,many,TRBJ1-4,TRBV28,CASSLCPFATNEKLFF,TGTGCCAGCAGTTTATGCCCCTTTGCAACTAATGAAAAACTGTTTTTT
TRBD1,.,TRBJ1-1,TRBV27,CASRCTGGSGCTEAFF,TGTGCCAGCAGATGTACAGGGGGAAGTGGGTGCACTGAAGCTTTCTTT
TRBD2,.,TRBJ2-2,TRBV3-1,CASSQTSGRRRGELFF,TGTGCCAGCAGCCAGACTAGCGGGAGACGGCGCGGGGAGCTGTTTTTT
.,.,TRBJ1-4,TRBV7-2,CASSSGPGANEKLFF,TGTGCCAGCAGCTCGGGACCTGGAGCTAATGAAAAACTGTTTTTT
TRBD1,few,TRBJ1-5,TRBV20-1,CSARALLGTGVQYSNQPQHF,TGCAGTGCTAGAGCCTTACTAGGGACAGGGGTCCAATATAGCAATCAGCCCCAGCATTTT
TRBD2,many,TRBJ2-3,TRBV20-1,CSAPRTSERRDTQYF,TGCAGTGCTCCCCGGACTAGCGAGCGAAGAGATACGCAGTATTTT
TRBD1,.,TRBJ2-3,TRBV24-1,CATSERTGAASTDTQYF,TGTGCCACCAGTGAAAGGACAGGGGCTGCGAGCACAGATACGCAGTATTTT
.,.,TRBJ1-5,TRBV10-3,CAIRVYSNQPQHF,TGTGCCATCAGGGTTTATAGCAATCAGCCCCAGCATTTT
.,.,TRBJ1-1,TRBV12-3/TRBV12-4,CASSQGPKPTEAFF,TGTGCCAGCAGTCAGGGGCCAAAGCCCACTGAAGCTTTCTTT
.,few,TRBJ2-7,TRBV28,CASINSPSPYEQYF,TGTGCCAGCATTAATTCCCCCTCTCCTTACGAGCAGTACTTC